This T cell receptor (beta chain) was captured by sequencing in a study of immune evolution from preneoplasia to lung adenocarcinoma. Study findings and constraints: Later-stage lesions seemingly showed higher T cell density and diversity than normal lung.

Clones were read by immunoSEQ multiplex PCR, and TCRdb kept only the in-frame ones, dropping some. Of roughly 4,600 clones in the sample, 70% to 90% are singletons; the top ten hold about 22%. Per the germline V gene, CDR1 is SQVTM and CDR2 is ANQGSEA. V gave up 7 bases and J gave up 1 base; unmatched junction bases: 3. The CDR3 length is 14 residues. Comments on this clone: Antigen: not known.

Patient tissue came from resections in Japan or China, 2014–2017. The chain joins TRBV29-1 to TRBJ2-7, with 14 bases fitting TRBD2. The specimen was FFPE adjacent normal lung tissue. The origin of this receptor is a donor older than 65 with lung adenocarcinoma. The CDR3 region is CSGGTSGRSYEQYF. The CDR3 DNA is TGCAGCGGCGGGACTAGCGGGAGATCCTACGAGCAGTACTTC.